Following are 20 T cell receptor beta chains from one sample sequenced in a study of blood T cell repertoires in COVID-19. Repertoires were generated with immunoSEQ multiplex PCR, while TCRdb's copy carries only in-frame clones and drops some. The sample includes 210,000 or so clones, around 80% seen only once; the top ten take under 2%. Sequencing was performed on PBMCs or T cells enriched from blood (not recorded which). These receptors all come from a man aged 55 to 70 who had recovered from COVID-19.

The chain recombines TRBV19 with TRBJ2-7; D is perhaps TRBD1 (6 bases). This CDR3 region has 14 residues. V lost 3 bases, J lost 5 bases, and 14 bases lay in between. Germline V gene lookup returns CDR1 LNHDA and CDR2 SQIVND (reference sequence). The CDR3 DNA reads TGTGCCAGTAGTATTAAGTCAGGGGACCACGAGCAGTACTTC. Translation gives CASSIKSGDHEQYF.

To note about this clone: Other DNA sequences in the same sample also yield this CDR3. The chain recombines TRBV5-1 with TRBJ1-2, with 8 bases aligning to TRBD1. The trim removed 4 bases at V and 4 bases at J, leaving 6 bases unmatched. Germline V gene lookup returns CDR1 SGHRS and CDR2 YFSETQ. CDR3 length equals 14 residues. In DNA, the CDR3 is TGCGCCAGCAGCACCGGACAGGGAGTCTATGGCTACACCTTC. It yields the protein CASSTGQGVYGYTF.

This clone was found a few times. This chain joins TRBV2 and TRBJ1-5; tentative D call: TRBD1 (6 bases). Between the trimmed V and J ends, which lost 6 bases and 4 bases, there was a span of 16 bases. Germline CDR1 reads SNHLY; CDR2 reads FYNNEI. CDR3 length equals 15 residues. In DNA form, the CDR3 reads TGTGCCAGCAGCGCCGTGCAGGGGTCAAATCAGCCCCAGCATTTT. The encoded protein is CASSAVQGSNQPQHF.

The gene calls are TRBV4-1 and TRBJ1-2; 8 bases fit TRBD1. This CDR3 is 15 amino acids long. V lost 3 bases to trimming and J lost 4 bases; unmatched junction nucleotides: 7. Germline-derived CDR1 and CDR2 are MGHRA and YSYEKL. DNA of the CDR3: TGCGCCAGCAGCCACGCAGGGGGCCCTTTCTATGGCTACACCTTC. It yields the protein CASSHAGGPFYGYTF.

The chain uses TRBV4-3 and TRBJ1-4; D is unclear. Germline V CDR1 and CDR2: LGHNA, YSLEER. The CDR3 extends over 16 amino acids. V lost 0 bases to trimming and J lost 4 bases, with 12 bases between them. CDR3 in amino acids: CASSQDSRQVNEKLFF. The DNA for the CDR3 is TGCGCCAGCAGCCAAGATAGTCGGCAGGTTAATGAAAAACTGTTTTTT.

The chain couples TRBV19 to TRBJ2-2; D perhaps matches TRBD2 (6 bases). This CDR3 is built from 15 residues. Trimming took off 5 bases at V and 4 bases at J, with 14 bases between the two ends. Germline V gene sequence: CDR1 LNHDA, CDR2 SQIVND (reference sequence). The CDR3 protein is CASSLLAGTTGELFF. CDR3 DNA: TGTGCCAGTAGTCTCCTGGCGGGAACCACCGGGGAGCTGTTTTTT.

The V gene is TRBV6-2 or TRBV6-3, the J gene TRBJ1-1; 9 nucleotides line up with TRBD1. CDR1 is MNHEY and CDR2 is SVGEGT in the germline V gene. After removal of 5 bases from V and 4 bases from J, the junction contained 8 bases not matched to a gene. The CDR3 has 15 residues. In nucleotides, the CDR3 is TGTGCCAGCAGTACACCCGGGACAGGGCCCACTGAAGCTTTCTTT. It yields the protein CASSTPGTGPTEAFF.

This chain links TRBV20-1 with TRBJ2-1; 7 bases are a match to TRBD1. J gave up 7 bases and V 3 bases, and 9 bases lay outside the gene matches. Germline V gives CDR1 DFQATT, CDR2 SNEGSKA (reference sequence). CDR3 size: 14 residues. Written as DNA, the CDR3 is TGCAGTGCTAGTCGTCAGGGGGTTAGGAATGAGCAGTTCTTC. Amino acids: CSASRQGVRNEQFF.

This chain links TRBV19 with TRBJ2-1, with D tentatively TRBD2 (6 bases). The CDR3 runs 15 residues. The germline V and J ends were trimmed by 3 bases and 7 bases, with 16 bases remaining between them. CDR1 and CDR2 (germline): LNHDA, SQIVND (reference sequence). The DNA of the CDR3 is TGTGCCAGTAGTATTGTGGGGGGAGGCGGAAATGAGCAGTTCTTC. Translated, it gives CASSIVGGGGNEQFF.

The chain recombines TRBV3-1 (or the pseudogene TRBV3-2) with TRBJ2-7, with 8 bases matching TRBD2. CDR1 is LGHDT and CDR2 is YNNKEL in the germline V gene (reference sequence). The CDR3 is 15 amino acids. The trim removed 4 bases at V and 0 bases at J, leaving 5 bases unmatched. The CDR3 region has the DNA TGTGCCAGCAGCCCGGGGGGGCGGGGCTCCTACGAGCAGTACTTC. Amino acids: CASSPGGRGSYEQYF.

The V gene is TRBV20-1, the J gene TRBJ2-7; 8 bases match TRBD1. CDR3 length equals 11 residues. Germline loops: CDR1 DFQATT, CDR2 SNEGSKA (reference sequence). V shed 6 bases, J shed 5 bases, and the junction held 3 bases outside the gene matches. The CDR3 nucleotides read TGCAGTGCGACAGGGGACCACGAGCAGTACTTC. Its protein is CSATGDHEQYF.

The rearrangement uses TRBV18 and TRBJ1-5; 8 bases are a match to TRBD1. This CDR3 is built from 15 residues. J was trimmed by 5 bases and V by 0 bases; bases with no gene match: 3. Germline V CDR1 and CDR2: KGHSH, LQKENI. CDR3 coding DNA: TGTGCCAGCTCACCACCGACAGGGGTGGATCAGCCCCAGCATTTT. This encodes CASSPPTGVDQPQHF.

The V and J genes are TRBV18 and TRBJ1-2; TRBD1 is a possible D gene (6 bases). The CDR3 contains 15 residues. The V gene lost 0 bases and the J gene lost 3 bases, with 11 bases spanning the gap. Germline values: CDR1 KGHSH, CDR2 LQKENI. CDR3 bases: TGTGCCAGCTCACCACCGACAGGTCGGGACTATGGCTACACCTTC. This codes for CASSPPTGRDYGYTF. The variable domain in full, completed from reference TRBV18 and TRBJ1-2, reads NAGVMQNPRHLVRRRGQEARLRCSPMKGHSHVYWYRQLPEEGLKFMVYLQKENIIDESGMPKERFSAEFPKEGPSILRIQQVVRGDSAAYFCASSPPTGRDYGYTFGSGTRLTVV.

The chain recombines TRBV19 with TRBJ1-1; TRBD1 aligns across 9 bases. The germline V gene encodes CDR1 LNHDA and CDR2 SQIVND (reference sequence). Unmatched junction bases numbered 6, after V lost 1 base and J lost 3 bases. The CDR3 covers 16 residues. CDR3 DNA sequence: TGTGCCAGTAGTATAGGGTCCGGACAGGGGTACACTGAAGCTTTCTTT. Translated: CASSIGSGQGYTEAFF.

The V call is TRBV27, the J call TRBJ1-5, with D possibly TRBD1 on 5 matching bases. Trimming removed 5 bases at V and 5 bases at J, with 13 bases between. Germline CDR1 and CDR2: MNHEY and SMNVEV (reference sequence). The CDR3 is 14 residues long. CDR3 in DNA: TGTGCCAGCAGTCCGCGGGGCCGGGATCAGCCCCAGCATTTT. As protein: CASSPRGRDQPQHF.

The chain carries TRBV4-3 and TRBJ1-1; D perhaps matches TRBD1 (6 bases). This CDR3 comprises 15 residues. Germline CDR1 reads LGHNA; CDR2 reads YSLEER. V lost 0 bases and J lost 4, with 12 bases in between. The CDR3 nucleotides are TGCGCCAGCAGCCAAGATACAGGGTTGAGCACTGAAGCTTTCTTT. It translates to CASSQDTGLSTEAFF.

This chain joins TRBV18 and TRBJ1-1; D is possibly TRBD1 (6 bases). Deletions cut 2 bases from V and 0 bases from J, with 16 bases between. This CDR3 has 17 residues. The germline V gene encodes CDR1 KGHSH and CDR2 LQKENI. The CDR3 sequence: CASSPGTRTVMNTEAFF. The CDR3 DNA sequence: TGTGCCAGCTCACCAGGAACTCGGACAGTCATGAACACTGAAGCTTTCTTT.

There are a few counts of this clone. The J gene is TRBJ1-2, the V gene TRBV5-1, with TRBD1 as a possible D gene (6 bases). The germline CDR1 and CDR2 sequences are SGHRS and YFSETQ. The CDR3 covers 14 residues. Deletions cut 4 bases from V and 3 bases from J, with 13 bases between. CDR3 residues: CASSPDGQHYGYTF. The CDR3 DNA sequence: TGCGCCAGCAGCCCGGATGGACAGCACTATGGCTACACCTTC.

The V call is TRBV5-1, the J call TRBJ2-4, with TRBD1 as a possible D gene (5 bases). Germline CDR1 SGHRS, CDR2 YFSETQ. CDR3 length equals 15 residues. V lost 2 bases, J lost 5 bases, and 14 bases lay in between. The CDR3 protein is CASSFPQDNENIQYF. In DNA, the CDR3 is TGCGCCAGCAGCTTTCCCCAGGACAACGAAAACATTCAGTACTTC.

This chain links TRBV19 with TRBJ1-1, with D unresolved. The CDR3 length is 13 residues. V lost 3 bases and J lost 3, with 8 bases in between. Germline V gene sequence: CDR1 LNHDA, CDR2 SQIVND (reference sequence). For the CDR3, the DNA is TGTGCCAGTAGTATCCTCCCGGACACTGAAGCTTTCTTT. Its protein is CASSILPDTEAFF.